These T cell receptor beta chains were read from a single sample in a study of OX40 agonist ivuxolimab in advanced cancers. The assay was immunoSEQ multiplex PCR, and TCRdb's table has in-frame clones only and misses some. This table holds under 50,000 clones, approximately 79% found once. Specimen: CD4+ or CD8+ T cells sorted from blood, collected in a trial of the OX40 agonist ivuxolimab. The receptors were gathered from an adult with an advanced solid tumor such as melanoma, head and neck, liver or kidney cancer. Each CDR3 is given with its conserved first and last residue. Each record gives: D gene, V gene, J gene, CDR3 DNA, CDR3 protein. The D gene is left open where the match is weak.

>-|TRBV9|TRBJ1-4
TGTGCCAGCAGCCAGGGATCTAATGAAAAACTGTTTTTT
CASSQGSNEKLFF
>TRBD2|TRBV30|TRBJ2-3
TGTGCCTGGGAACTAGCGGGAGGGAAAACGCAGTATTTT
CAWELAGGKTQYF
>-|TRBV15|TRBJ2-6
TGTGCCACCAGCGAGCCCCACAGGGCGCGAGGGGCCAACGTCCTGACTTTC
CATSEPHRARGANVLTF
>-|TRBV4-2|TRBJ2-1
TGTGCCAGCAGCTTCGGGGCGGGACTCGATGAGCAGTTCTTC
CASSFGAGLDEQFF
>-|TRBV7-2|TRBJ2-1
TGTGCCAGCAGCTTAGCTGGGGGACCTCGGGAGCAGTTCTTC
CASSLAGGPREQFF
>-|TRBV29-1|TRBJ2-7
TGCAGCGTTGTGCTGACAGAAAACTCCTCCTACGAGCAGTACTTC
CSVVLTENSSYEQYF
>-|TRBV2|TRBJ1-6
TGTGCCAGCAGAGATTCCCAGGGTACTAATTCACCCCTCCACTTT
CASRDSQGTNSPLHF
>TRBD2|TRBV9|TRBJ2-7
TGTGCCAGCAGCCCCCGTTCTAGCGGTCATACCTACGAGCAGTACTTC
CASSPRSSGHTYEQYF
>TRBD2|TRBV9|TRBJ2-5
TGTGCCAGCAGCGTTACGGGAGGGCAAGAGACCCAGTACTTC
CASSVTGGQETQYF
>-|TRBV7-2|TRBJ2-2
TGTGCCAGCAGCTTTCCGACAGGAGGGTCGAACACCGGGGAGCTGTTTTTT
CASSFPTGGSNTGELFF
>-|TRBV10-3|TRBJ2-1
TGTGCCATCAGTGACAAGGGTTTCTACAATGAGCAGTTCTTC
CAISDKGFYNEQFF
>-|TRBV13|TRBJ1-4
TGTGCCAGCAGCTTAGGCCTAGGGGGAAAACTGTTTTTT
CASSLGLGGKLFF
>-|TRBV6-6|TRBJ1-2
TGTGCCAGCAGTTACAAGGGTACTGGCTACACCTTC
CASSYKGTGYTF
>-|TRBV2|TRBJ2-1
TGTGCCAGCAGGGATCTAGACAATGAGCAGTTCTTC
CASRDLDNEQFF
>TRBD2|TRBV2|TRBJ2-1
TGTGCCAGCAGTGTTTCTAGCGGGAGCTACAATGAGCAGTTCTTC
CASSVSSGSYNEQFF
>-|TRBV28|TRBJ2-3
TGTGCCAGCAGCCCCGGGATCATCAGGACAGATACGCAGTATTTT
CASSPGIIRTDTQYF
>TRBD2|TRBV7-2|TRBJ2-1
TGTGCCAGCAGCTTAGCGGGACTAGCGGCAAATGAGCAGTTCTTC
CASSLAGLAANEQFF
>TRBD2|TRBV7-8|TRBJ2-5
TGTGCCAGCAGCTTAGCAGGACTAGCGGGAGAAGAGACCCAGTACTTC
CASSLAGLAGEETQYF
>TRBD2|TRBV5-4|TRBJ2-1
TGTGCCAGCAGCTCCCGCGGGAGGGGTTTCGATGAGCAGTTCTTC
CASSSRGRGFDEQFF
>-|TRBV6-1|TRBJ1-4
TGTGCCAGCAGTGAAGGTGCGGGTACGAATGAAAAACTGTTTTTT
CASSEGAGTNEKLFF